Shown below are 15 T cell receptor beta chains from a single sample sequenced in a study of T-cell reconstitution after alpha-beta-depleted transplantation in children listed by TCRdb under 2016. The intended sense of this specimen's treatment or condition label: allogeneic hematopoietic cell transplantation with graft depleted of TCRalphabeta T cells and CD19 B cells. The method behind the library was PCR. These reads were obtained on an Illumina HiSeq 2500. Molecular barcoding was employed in the preparation of TCR libraries, with unique molecular identifiers being used to normalize TCRbeta repertoire quantification. TCRdb's own reprocessing of the public reads used fastp at Q25 and MiXCR and kept productive beta chains. Each CDR3 protein gets just one entry, which takes the most common genes and DNA from the rows behind it. This sample has hundreds of thousands of distinct CDR3 sequences in its table, and approximately 13% of those were observed once. Of the sample, approximately 2% falls within the top ten clones.

Sequencing was performed on PBMCs, mostly from graft donor cells, taken 360 days after TCRalphabeta/CD19-depleted stem cell transplant. These receptors were obtained from a male patient aged 5 to 17 who had a stem cell transplant for acute myeloid leukemia, so the T cells may come from the graft donor.

This clonotype was recorded many times. The chain uses TRBV12-3 or TRBV12-4 and TRBJ2-5; 7 bases agree with TRBD1. The CDR3 covers 14 residues. The V segment lost 5 bases and the J segment 5 bases; nucleotides outside the gene matches: 8. The CDR3, as DNA: TGTGCCAGCAGTCCAGGACAGGATTGGGAGACCCAGTACTTC. This encodes CASSPGQDWETQYF.

This clonotype was seen repeatedly, ten times or more. V is TRBV5-1 and J is TRBJ1-4; D is perhaps TRBD1 (6 bases). Germline CDR1 reads SGHRS; CDR2 reads YFSETQ. V lost 4 bases, J lost 8 bases, and 15 bases lay in between. The CDR3 is 14 residues long. The CDR3 sequence is CASSLQQGREKLFF. In DNA, the CDR3 is TGCGCCAGCAGCCTACAACAGGGTCGGGAAAAACTGTTTTTT.

The chain has TRBV11-2 and TRBJ2-5; 7 positions match TRBD2. Germline trimming cut 2 bases from V and 3 bases from J; bases unmatched to any gene: 6. The CDR3 is 15 residues long. Germline V gene data show CDR1 as SGHAT and CDR2 as FQNNGV. The CDR3 sequence is CASSLRGAGKETQYF. The CDR3 DNA reads TGTGCCAGCAGCTTAAGGGGAGCGGGGAAAGAGACCCAGTACTTC.

This clonotype was detected only a few times. V and J are TRBV7-3 and TRBJ2-1; 11 bases are shared with TRBD1. The V gene end was trimmed by 4 bases and the J gene end by 9 bases; junction bases not matched to a gene: 5. Germline V gene data show CDR1 as SGHTA and CDR2 as FQGTGA. This CDR3 is 14 amino acids long. The chain's CDR3 is CASSWTGGAIEQFF. The DNA for the CDR3 is TGTGCCAGCAGCTGGACAGGGGGCGCGATTGAGCAGTTCTTC.

This clonotype was recorded a few times. This chain joins TRBV6-1 and TRBJ2-7; 9 nucleotides line up with TRBD1. CDR3 length: 13 residues. The germline V gene encodes CDR1 MNHNS and CDR2 SASEGT. The V segment lost 9 bases and the J segment 5 bases; nucleotides outside the gene matches: 8. In nucleotides, the CDR3 is TGTGCCAGTACCGAGGGACAGGGCGACGAGCAGTACTTC. It translates to CASTEGQGDEQYF.

This clonotype was observed a handful of times. The chain has TRBV28 and TRBJ2-1; 15 bases match TRBD2. Germline lookup yields CDR1 MDHEN and CDR2 SYDVKM. Trimming cost V 5 bases and J 10 bases; bases outside gene matches: 3. The CDR3 spans 14 residues. CDR3 amino acids: CASSHGTSGREQFF. The CDR3 DNA is TGTGCCAGCAGTCACGGGACTAGCGGGAGGGAGCAGTTCTTC.

This chain uses TRBV29-1 with TRBJ2-1; D remains ambiguous. V was cut by 4 bases and J by 8 bases, with 9 bases left in between. This CDR3 is built from 11 residues. Germline V CDR1 and CDR2: SQVTM, ANQGSEA. In DNA, the CDR3 is TGCAGCGTTGTACTCCTCCATGAGCAGTTCTTC. Its protein product is CSVVLLHEQFF.

V and J are TRBV28 and TRBJ2-6; D gene ambiguous. This CDR3 comprises 16 residues. Per the germline V gene, CDR1 is MDHEN and CDR2 is SYDVKM. V gave up 3 bases and J gave up 2 bases, with 11 bases separating them. In DNA, the CDR3 is TGTGCCAGCAGTTTTGTGGGAATCACTGGGGCCAACGTCCTGACTTTC. It yields the protein CASSFVGITGANVLTF.

This clonotype turned up a few times. The chain recombines TRBV20-1 with TRBJ2-2; D is perhaps TRBD2 (6 bases). Trimming took 6 bases from V and 2 from J, leaving 19 bases between them. The CDR3 runs to 16 residues. The V gene's germline CDR1 is DFQATT and CDR2 SNEGSKA (reference sequence). CDR3 DNA: TGCAGTGCCAGACTGATAGCGGTGCCCAACACCGGGGAGCTGTTTTTT. Amino acid sequence: CSARLIAVPNTGELFF.

In its sample, this clonotype was seen a few times. The chain employs TRBV6-2 or TRBV6-3 and TRBJ2-7; 10 nucleotides line up with TRBD2. Unmatched junction bases numbered 11, after V lost 6 bases and J lost 0 bases. Per germline, CDR1 MNHEY and CDR2 SVGEGT. The CDR3 covers 17 residues. CDR3 nucleotide sequence: TGTGCCAGCAGGAGACTAGCGGGTCTACTTAACTCCTACGAGCAGTACTTC. Protein product: CASRRLAGLLNSYEQYF.

In this sample, this clonotype turned up a few times. The chain has TRBV18 and TRBJ2-1; no definite D call. CDR1 and CDR2 (germline): KGHSH, LQKENI. V shed 6 bases and J shed 0 bases, with 15 bases lying between them. The CDR3 covers 16 residues. This CDR3 reads CASSLARTDSYNEQFF. The DNA of the CDR3 is TGTGCCAGCTCCCTGGCGAGGACGGACTCCTACAATGAGCAGTTCTTC.

This clonotype occurred many times. The V and J genes are TRBV28 and TRBJ2-5; tentative D call: TRBD2 (6 bases). The CDR3 totals 14 residues. Deletions cut 1 base from V and 5 bases from J, with 11 bases between. Germline V gene sequence: CDR1 MDHEN, CDR2 SYDVKM. The CDR3 coding sequence is TGTGCCAGCAGTTTATTTTTAGGGACTGAGACCCAGTACTTC. It codes for CASSLFLGTETQYF.

This chain uses TRBV7-2 with TRBJ2-3; 11 bases map to TRBD2. The junction had 7 bases not matched to a gene; V was cut back by 3 bases and J by 11 bases. The CDR3 has 14 amino acids. From germline, CDR1 is SGHTA and CDR2 FQGNSA. The CDR3 is CASSFDTSGSRQYF. Here the CDR3 DNA reads TGTGCCAGCAGCTTCGATACTAGCGGGAGTAGGCAGTATTTT.

The table lists this clonotype with a few counts. The chain links TRBV23-1 to TRBJ2-7, with D tentatively TRBD1 (5 bases). TRBV23-1 is given ORF status, its function remaining uncertain. With 1 base removed from V and 4 bases from J, the gap between germline ends came to 14 bases. There are 15 residues in the CDR3. In nucleotides, the CDR3 is TGCGCCAGCAGTCAATATCCAGGGAAATCATACGAGCAGTACTTC. Encoded protein: CASSQYPGKSYEQYF.

This clonotype was counted only a few times. The chain combines TRBV18 with TRBJ2-7; 9 nucleotides line up with TRBD1. The V gene's germline CDR1 is KGHSH and CDR2 LQKENI. The CDR3 length is 16 residues. V gave up 0 bases and J gave up 5 bases; unmatched junction bases: 8. CDR3 nucleotides: TGTGCCAGCTCACCACCAACAGGACAGGGGTTCAACGAGCAGTACTTC. This encodes CASSPPTGQGFNEQYF.